This entry features one T cell receptor beta chain sequence. Antigen specificity is unknown. Sequencing used immunoSEQ multiplex PCR; TCRdb keeps in-frame clones, though not all of them. The profile shows 980,000 or so clones, approximately 80% of them singletons. This record belongs to a study of shared clonotypes between healthy human individuals. Study results and limitations: Non-shared clonotypes showed lower generation probabilities than clonotypes common to all four donors.

This sequence originates from a man between 18 and 35 years old in good health. The specimen was memory CD4+ T cells sorted from blood. Regarding subset: CD45RA-negative fraction.

CDR3 nucleotides: TGTGCCAGCAGGCGACTCCCCCTCTTCACAGATACGCAGTATTTT. Its translation is CASRRLPLFTDTQYF. The rearrangement links TRBV6-9 to TRBJ2-3; D not resolved. Germline CDR1 MNHGY, CDR2 SVAAGI. The CDR3 runs 15 residues. Trimming took off 6 bases at V and 2 bases at J, with 15 bases between the two ends.